The rows below give T cell receptor beta chains drawn from one sample of a study of regulatory T cells in long-lasting Graves disease. TCRdb redid the calling of the multiplex PCR reads with MiXCR, one entry per CDR3 protein. The sample includes about 540,000 distinct CDR3 sequences, about 13% of them seen just once. These data also formed part of another study, on T cells in Graves' hyperthyroidism and ophthalmopathy.

This specimen consisted of peripheral blood mononuclear cells (PBMCs), obtained at new diagnosis, from a patient treated with antithyroid drugs. The receptor source for this set is a man aged 25-45 years with Graves disease. Each CDR3 is given with its conserved first and last residue. A D gene is named only where the DNA matches it firmly. Where a row states a size, it is once, few, many or the class of an expanded clone; other rows omit it.

d_gene: .; j_gene: TRBJ1-2; v_gene: TRBV6-2/TRBV6-3; abundance: few; CDR3nt: TGTGCCAGCAGTCACCGGGAGGGGCAGGCCAACTATGGCTACACCTTC; CDR3aa: CASSHREGQANYGYTF
d_gene: TRBD2; j_gene: TRBJ2-2; v_gene: TRBV7-6; abundance: many; CDR3nt: TGTGCCAGCAGCTTAGCCTATGGGGCGGGAGGGCCGGAGCTGTTTTTT; CDR3aa: CASSLAYGAGGPELFF
d_gene: TRBD1; j_gene: TRBJ2-7; v_gene: TRBV4-2; abundance: few; CDR3nt: TGTGCCAGCAGCCAAGAGACAGGGCCCCGTAGCTCCTACGAGCAGTACTTC; CDR3aa: CASSQETGPRSSYEQYF
d_gene: TRBD2; j_gene: TRBJ2-2; v_gene: TRBV27; abundance: many; CDR3nt: TGTGCCAGCAGTGTCGATTTACTAGCGGGAGTATCCGGGGAGCTGTTTTTT; CDR3aa: CASSVDLLAGVSGELFF
d_gene: .; j_gene: TRBJ2-7; v_gene: TRBV7-9; abundance: many; CDR3nt: TGTGCCAGCAGCTTAGCAGGGGGGGAGCAGTACTTC; CDR3aa: CASSLAGGEQYF
d_gene: .; j_gene: TRBJ2-1; v_gene: TRBV11-2; abundance: many; CDR3nt: TGCGCCAGCAGCTTGGCGGGACGTCACTCCTACAATGAGCAGTTCTTC; CDR3aa: CASSLAGRHSYNEQFF
d_gene: .; j_gene: TRBJ1-2; v_gene: TRBV29-1; abundance: .; CDR3nt: TGCAGCGTTCGGACAGTTTTCGGAAGCTACACCTTC; CDR3aa: CSVRTVFGSYTF
d_gene: TRBD2; j_gene: TRBJ2-1; v_gene: TRBV20-1; abundance: many; CDR3nt: TGCAGTGCTAGTTTTGGACTAGCGGGGGTTTACAATGAGCAGTTCTTC; CDR3aa: CSASFGLAGVYNEQFF
d_gene: .; j_gene: TRBJ2-3; v_gene: TRBV3-1; abundance: .; CDR3nt: TGTGCCAGCAGCATATTCCCGCTCGCAATTTCCACAGATACGCAGTATTTT; CDR3aa: CASSIFPLAISTDTQYF
d_gene: TRBD2; j_gene: TRBJ2-7; v_gene: TRBV6-1; abundance: many; CDR3nt: TGTGCCAGCAGTAGCGGGGTTGACTACGAGCAGTACTTC; CDR3aa: CASSSGVDYEQYF
d_gene: TRBD2; j_gene: TRBJ2-7; v_gene: TRBV29-1; abundance: many; CDR3nt: TGCAGCGCTAAAGCGGGGGGTGTGGTTAGGGAGCAGTACTTC; CDR3aa: CSAKAGGVVREQYF
d_gene: .; j_gene: TRBJ2-1; v_gene: TRBV6-5; abundance: many; CDR3nt: TGTGCCAGCAGTTACGGTTTGGCTCTAGCGAGGGGGGAGCAGTTCTTC; CDR3aa: CASSYGLALARGEQFF
d_gene: TRBD1; j_gene: TRBJ1-1; v_gene: TRBV11-2; abundance: many; CDR3nt: TGTGCCAGCAGCTCGGACAGGGGGAACACTGAAGCTTTCTTT; CDR3aa: CASSSDRGNTEAFF
d_gene: TRBD2; j_gene: TRBJ2-7; v_gene: TRBV20-1; abundance: few; CDR3nt: TGCAGTGCTAGAGGGAGCGGGAGGGCCTTCTCCTACGAGCAGTACTTC; CDR3aa: CSARGSGRAFSYEQYF
d_gene: .; j_gene: TRBJ1-3; v_gene: TRBV15; abundance: few; CDR3nt: TGTGCCACCAGCAGAGATTTACAGGATGGAAACACCATATATTTT; CDR3aa: CATSRDLQDGNTIYF
d_gene: TRBD2; j_gene: TRBJ2-1; v_gene: TRBV12-3/TRBV12-4; abundance: .; CDR3nt: TGTGCCAGCAGGGGGACTAGCGGGAGGGGCTACAATGAGCAGTTCTTC; CDR3aa: CASRGTSGRGYNEQFF
d_gene: TRBD2; j_gene: TRBJ2-2; v_gene: TRBV28; abundance: many; CDR3nt: TGTGCCAGCAGGGGAGCGGGGCGTGAGACCGGGGAGCTGTTTTTT; CDR3aa: CASRGAGRETGELFF
d_gene: .; j_gene: TRBJ1-5; v_gene: TRBV28; abundance: many; CDR3nt: TGTGCCAGCATCATGCCCGGGGGGAGCAATCAGCCCCAGCATTTT; CDR3aa: CASIMPGGSNQPQHF
d_gene: .; j_gene: TRBJ2-7; v_gene: TRBV29-1; abundance: many; CDR3nt: TGCAGCGTTGTCTCCATCCCCTACGAGCAGTACTTC; CDR3aa: CSVVSIPYEQYF
d_gene: .; j_gene: TRBJ1-5; v_gene: TRBV19; abundance: .; CDR3nt: TGTGCCAGTAGGGAGCCGGGACTCATCTACCATAGCAATCAGCCCCAGCATTTT; CDR3aa: CASREPGLIYHSNQPQHF
d_gene: .; j_gene: TRBJ2-1; v_gene: TRBV2; abundance: .; CDR3nt: TGTGCCAGTCGGTATGGCAATGAGCAGTTCTTC; CDR3aa: CASRYGNEQFF
d_gene: TRBD2; j_gene: TRBJ2-7; v_gene: TRBV6-1; abundance: many; CDR3nt: TGTGCCAGCAGTGAATTGGGACTAGCGGCCTACGAGCAGTACTTC; CDR3aa: CASSELGLAAYEQYF
d_gene: .; j_gene: TRBJ2-5; v_gene: TRBV3-1; abundance: many; CDR3nt: TGTGCCAGCAGCGCGGTAGGGCTAGCGCAGGAGACCCAGTACTTC; CDR3aa: CASSAVGLAQETQYF
d_gene: TRBD1; j_gene: TRBJ2-2; v_gene: TRBV19; abundance: .; CDR3nt: TGTGCCAGTAGTATCCTCTCTTCCGGGACAGTAAACACCGGGGAGCTGTTTTTT; CDR3aa: CASSILSSGTVNTGELFF
d_gene: TRBD1; j_gene: TRBJ2-5; v_gene: TRBV20-1; abundance: many; CDR3nt: TGCGCAGGGGGAGAGACCCAGTACTTC; CDR3aa: CAGGETQYF
d_gene: TRBD1; j_gene: TRBJ2-3; v_gene: TRBV5-4; abundance: once; CDR3nt: TGTGCCAGCAGCGACCCCAGGGGGTCTAGCACAGATACGCAGTATTTT; CDR3aa: CASSDPRGSSTDTQYF
d_gene: .; j_gene: TRBJ2-2; v_gene: TRBV12-5; abundance: .; CDR3nt: TGTGCTAGTGGGAAGACCGGGGAGCTGTTTTTT; CDR3aa: CASGKTGELFF
d_gene: TRBD1; j_gene: TRBJ1-2; v_gene: TRBV7-8; abundance: many; CDR3nt: TGTGCCAGCAGCTTCGGGGACAGTGGAGCTAACTATGGCTACACCTTC; CDR3aa: CASSFGDSGANYGYTF
d_gene: .; j_gene: TRBJ1-1; v_gene: TRBV10-1; abundance: few; CDR3nt: TGCGCCAGCAGTGAGTCGGGCCAAATCACCACTGAAGCTTTCTTT; CDR3aa: CASSESGQITTEAFF